This T cell receptor (beta chain) was recorded in a study of T cell changes during pregnancy in multiple sclerosis. Profiling relied on immunoSEQ multiplex PCR, and the TCRdb table lists in-frame clones only, not all of them. The sample has 40,000 to 60,000 clones; approximately 94% are singletons. The CDR3 is made up of 14 amino acids. V shed 3 bases and J shed 0 bases, with 9 bases lying between them. CDR1 is WSHSY, CDR2 SAAADI, per germline. This sample comprised CD8+ T cells from peripheral blood mononuclear cells, obtained before pregnancy. This TCR came from a female donor with multiple sclerosis, enrolled in a pregnancy study. This chain joins TRBV10-2 and TRBJ2-7, with D perhaps TRBD1 (5 bases). The CDR3 loop reads CASSDRGSSYEQYF. The CDR3 DNA reads as TGCGCCAGCAGTGATAGGGGTTCCTCCTACGAGCAGTACTTC.